This is a list of T cell receptor beta chains from one sample in a study of OX40 agonist ivuxolimab in advanced cancers. Only in-frame clones appear in the TCRdb table, and some are missing; sequencing was by immunoSEQ multiplex PCR. Altogether some 91,000 clones are present, about 87% being singletons, with the ten largest covering around 4.5%. The sample in question was CD4+ or CD8+ T cells sorted from blood, obtained in a trial of the OX40 agonist ivuxolimab. Receptors were obtained from an adult with an advanced solid tumor such as melanoma, head and neck, liver or kidney cancer. Both conserved end residues are part of each CDR3. The order of the fields is clone size, J gene, V gene, D gene, CDR3 protein, CDR3 DNA. The D gene is left open where the match is weak. The listing skips clone size in some rows; elsewhere it reads once, few, many or a size class.

>-|TRBJ2-1|TRBV27|-
CASSGAEYSYNEQFF
TGTGCCAGCAGTGGGGCGGAGTACTCCTACAATGAGCAGTTCTTC
>-|TRBJ2-3|TRBV7-9|TRBD2
CASSSGLAGVADTQYF
TGTGCCAGCAGCTCAGGACTAGCGGGAGTGGCAGATACGCAGTATTTT
>-|TRBJ2-3|TRBV18|TRBD2
CASSPGTSGGSTDTQYF
TGTGCCAGCTCACCCGGGACTAGCGGGGGAAGCACAGATACGCAGTATTTT
>-|TRBJ1-1|TRBV10-1|-
CATSHPGTEAFF
TGCGCCACCAGTCATCCGGGCACTGAAGCTTTCTTT
>-|TRBJ1-1|TRBV29-1|TRBD1
CSVGTGGNTEAFF
TGCAGCGTTGGGACAGGGGGGAACACTGAAGCTTTCTTT
>-|TRBJ1-1|TRBV19|-
CASSAIFHNTEAFF
TGTGCCAGTAGTGCAATTTTTCATAACACTGAAGCTTTCTTT
>-|TRBJ1-4|TRBV28|TRBD1
CASSFQGAGEKLFF
TGTGCCAGCAGTTTCCAGGGGGCGGGTGAAAAACTGTTTTTT
>-|TRBJ1-1|TRBV7-6|TRBD1
CASSEGASSYGEAFF
TGTGCCAGCAGCGAGGGGGCCAGTTCGTATGGTGAAGCTTTCTTT
>-|TRBJ2-5|TRBV12-5|-
CASGLEETQYF
TGTGCTAGTGGTTTAGAAGAGACCCAGTACTTC
>-|TRBJ2-7|TRBV15|TRBD1
CATSREGTGLYEQYF
TGTGCCACCAGCAGAGAAGGGACAGGACTCTACGAGCAGTACTTC
>-|TRBJ2-5|TRBV10-3|-
CATDGGLAGETQYF
TGTGCCACCGATGGGGGGTTGGCTGGAGAGACCCAGTACTTC
>-|TRBJ1-1|TRBV11-1|-
CASSLEERGKAFF
TGTGCCAGCAGCTTAGAGGAGCGGGGTAAAGCTTTCTTT
>-|TRBJ2-1|TRBV10-1|TRBD2
CASSDSLAGPYNEQFF
TGCGCCAGCAGTGACTCGCTAGCGGGGCCGTACAATGAGCAGTTCTTC
>-|TRBJ1-3|TRBV28|-
CASSTPGGTGNTIYF
TGTGCCAGCAGTACGCCGGGGGGGACAGGAAACACCATATATTTT
>-|TRBJ1-5|TRBV11-2|-
CASSPGVNQPQHF
TGTGCCAGCAGCCCCGGGGTGAATCAGCCCCAGCATTTT
>-|TRBJ2-5|TRBV7-6|TRBD2
CASSARLAVETQYF
TGTGCCAGCAGCGCCAGACTAGCTGTGGAGACCCAGTACTTC
>-|TRBJ2-2|TRBV7-6|-
CASSFGGELFF
TGTGCCAGCAGCTTTGGCGGGGAGCTGTTTTTT
>once|TRBJ2-1|TRBV9|-
CASSGVDHNEQFF
TGTGCCAGCAGCGGGGTGGACCACAATGAGCAGTTCTTC
>-|TRBJ2-3|TRBV19|-
CASSLQGTDTQYF
TGTGCCAGTAGTCTACAGGGAACAGATACGCAGTATTTT
>-|TRBJ1-5|TRBV6-5|-
CASRLTGFGNQPQHF
TGTGCCAGCAGACTTACAGGATTTGGCAATCAGCCCCAGCATTTT
>-|TRBJ2-3|TRBV5-1|-
CASSLFVSTDTQYF
TGCGCCAGCAGCTTGTTTGTCAGCACAGATACGCAGTATTTT
>-|TRBJ1-5|TRBV7-2|-
CASSLGDGNQPQHF
TGTGCCAGCAGCTTAGGCGACGGGAATCAGCCCCAGCATTTT
>-|TRBJ2-3|TRBV5-1|-
CASSIADSTDTQYF
TGCGCCAGCAGCATAGCGGACAGCACAGATACGCAGTATTTT
>-|TRBJ2-5|TRBV5-6|-
CASSLRTGRGETQYF
TGTGCCAGCAGCTTGCGGACAGGGAGGGGGGAGACCCAGTACTTC
>-|TRBJ1-3|TRBV18|-
CASSQDSSNSGNTIYF
TGTGCCAGCTCACAGGACAGTTCAAACTCTGGAAACACCATATATTTT
>-|TRBJ2-1|TRBV5-4|TRBD1
CASSVGTGSVREQFF
TGTGCCAGCAGCGTCGGGACAGGGTCGGTTCGTGAGCAGTTCTTC
>-|TRBJ1-2|TRBV11-3|-
CASSSRRVLINYGYTF
TGTGCCAGCAGCTCCCGGCGGGTCCTTATTAACTATGGCTACACCTTC
>once|TRBJ1-5|TRBV6-5|-
CASSKRNQPQHF
TGTGCCAGCAGTAAGCGCAATCAGCCCCAGCATTTT
>-|TRBJ1-1|TRBV28|-
CASSLSAEDTEAFF
TGTGCCAGCAGTTTATCGGCAGAGGACACTGAAGCTTTCTTT